The 27 T cell receptor beta chains listed next were all sequenced from one sample in a study of T-cell memory formation after mild COVID-19. TCRdb recomputed calls from the 5' RACE reads with MiXCR, one row per CDR3 protein. The table has more than 70,000 distinct CDR3 sequences, around 13% seen once; the top ten hold around 29%. The sample was PBMCs or a T cell subset sorted from them (not recorded which). All receptors derive from an adult woman who had mild COVID-19 (a few samples of this study predate the infection). Cell type and time point are not known.

This clonotype appeared many times. The rearrangement uses TRBV12-3 or TRBV12-4 and TRBJ2-4, with 7 bases identical to TRBD2. Trimming cost V 4 bases and J 7 bases; bases outside gene matches: 1. The CDR3 spans 12 residues. CDR3 sequence: CASSWGGNIQYF. The CDR3 nucleotides read TGTGCCAGCAGTTGGGGGGGGAACATTCAGTACTTC.

This clonotype was seen only a few times. The chain uses TRBV20-1 and TRBJ2-1; 8 nucleotides agree with TRBD1. Per germline, CDR1 DFQATT and CDR2 SNEGSKA (reference sequence). Trimming took 1 base from V and 2 from J; bases not matched to a gene: 10. The CDR3 runs to 17 residues. The CDR3 region has the DNA TGCAGTGCTAGAGGTCCCCTCCAGGGGGCTACCTACAATGAGCAGTTCTTC. It codes for CSARGPLQGATYNEQFF.

This chain connects TRBV10-3 to TRBJ1-4, with D maybe TRBD1 (5 bases). The CDR3 is 14 residues long. Germline V gene data show CDR1 as ENHRY and CDR2 as SYGVKD. V shed 4 bases and J shed 8 bases, with 14 bases lying between them. CDR3 sequence reads: CAISGAGSGEKLFF. The CDR3 DNA sequence: TGTGCCATCAGTGGGGCAGGATCAGGGGAAAAACTGTTTTTT.

This chain joins TRBV20-1 and TRBJ2-1; 12 bases align to TRBD2. Germline-derived CDR1 and CDR2 are DFQATT and SNEGSKA (reference sequence). The CDR3 has 18 residues. After removal of 5 bases from V and 4 bases from J, the junction contained 15 bases not matched to a gene. The CDR3 DNA sequence: TGCAGTGCTCAACCTTGGGCTAGCGGGAGGGCCACGTACAATGAGCAGTTCTTC. It encodes CSAQPWASGRATYNEQFF.

V and J are TRBV7-3 and TRBJ2-3; 7 bases line up with TRBD2. Germline CDR1 is SGHTA and CDR2 is FQGTGA. The CDR3 runs to 17 residues. After removal of 3 bases from V and 3 bases from J, the junction contained 12 bases not matched to a gene. The CDR3 DNA sequence: TGTGCCAGCAGCTTGGGCCTTGGGAGGGCAGAAACAGATACGCAGTATTTT. Translation gives CASSLGLGRAETDTQYF.

The rearrangement joins TRBV13 to TRBJ2-7, with a weak D call TRBD1 (5 bases). Per germline, CDR1 PRHDT and CDR2 FYEKMQ (reference sequence). V lost 6 bases to trimming and J lost 3 bases, with 18 bases between them. The CDR3 runs to 15 residues. The CDR3 region is CASRQGVAGLYEQYF. The CDR3 coding sequence is TGTGCCAGCAGGCAAGGGGTCGCAGGCCTCTACGAGCAGTACTTC.

The rearrangement uses TRBV6-5 and TRBJ2-4, with a weak D call TRBD1 (6 bases). V was pared by 5 bases and J by 0 bases, with 20 bases between. CDR1 MNHEY and CDR2 SVGAGI come from the germline V gene. The CDR3 spans 18 residues. The CDR3 loop is CASSHRPYGQLAKNIQYF. CDR3 DNA sequence: TGTGCCAGCAGTCACCGACCCTATGGACAGTTAGCCAAAAACATTCAGTACTTC.

In this sample, this clonotype turned up a few times. V is TRBV5-1 and J is TRBJ1-2; 10 bases agree with TRBD1. Germline CDR1 is SGHRS and CDR2 is YFSETQ. V lost 3 bases to trimming and J lost 8 bases; unmatched junction nucleotides: 16. The CDR3 spans 17 residues. The CDR3 region has the DNA TGCGCCAGCAGCTCTGACTACGTGGGACAGGGGCGCCAGGGCTACACCTTC. Its translation: CASSSDYVGQGRQGYTF.

The V and J genes are TRBV11-2 and TRBJ1-1; D possibly corresponds to TRBD1 (6 bases). CDR3 size: 17 residues. Per germline, CDR1 SGHAT and CDR2 FQNNGV. With 3 bases removed from V and 1 base from J, the gap between germline ends came to 18 bases. As DNA, the CDR3 is TGTGCCAGCAGCTTTGGTCGGGGAGGGGGGACGAACACTGAAGCTTTCTTT. Residues: CASSFGRGGGTNTEAFF. Full variable domain (rest looked up from reference TRBV11-2 and TRBJ1-1): EAGVAQSPRYKIIEKRQSVAFWCNPISGHATLYWYQQILGQGPKLLIQFQNNGVVDDSQLPKDRFSAERLKGVDSTLKIQPAKLEDSAVYLCASSFGRGGGTNTEAFFGQGTRLTVV.

This clonotype was seen only a few times. The V and J genes are TRBV4-1 and TRBJ1-2; 7 bases agree with TRBD1. The V segment lost 4 bases and the J segment 5 bases; nucleotides outside the gene matches: 10. The V gene's germline CDR1 is MGHRA and CDR2 YSYEKL. There are 15 residues in the CDR3. The DNA of the CDR3 is TGCGCCAGCAGCCTAACAGGGGACCCTATATATGGCTACACCTTC. It encodes CASSLTGDPIYGYTF.

V gene TRBV7-8 combines with J gene TRBJ2-3; D is possibly TRBD2 (5 bases). The V and J ends lost 5 bases and 0 bases respectively, with 9 bases between them. Germline V gene data show CDR1 as SGHVS and CDR2 as FQNEAQ. This CDR3 spans 14 amino acids. CDR3 in amino acids: CASSERASTDTQYF. Written as DNA, the CDR3 is TGTGCCAGCAGCGAGAGGGCTAGCACAGATACGCAGTATTTT.

This clonotype was observed a few times. The chain joins TRBV24-1 to TRBJ1-3, with a possible D match to TRBD1 (5 bases). The length of the CDR3 is 13 residues. Looked up from germline, CDR1 is KGHDR and CDR2 is SFDVKD. V lost 9 bases and J 2 bases, leaving 10 bases between the germline ends. CDR3 sequence (DNA): TGTGCCACCGGAGACAGTGCTGGAAACACCATATATTTT. Residues: CATGDSAGNTIYF.

The chain uses TRBV24-1 and TRBJ2-2; D not resolved. Trimming stripped 5 bases from V and 6 bases from J, with 12 bases between. From germline, CDR1 is KGHDR and CDR2 SFDVKD. The CDR3 has 14 residues. CDR3 nucleotide sequence: TGTGCCACCAGTGGGCGAGGAACCCCCGGGGAGCTGTTTTTT. This gives the protein CATSGRGTPGELFF.

This clonotype turned up a few times. The chain links TRBV24-1 to TRBJ2-7; D could derive from TRBD1 or TRBD2 (6 bases each). This CDR3 comprises 12 residues. CDR1 and CDR2 from the germline V gene are KGHDR and SFDVKD. V was trimmed by 6 bases and J by 6 bases, leaving 11 bases between them. The CDR3 DNA reads TGTGCCACCAGTACACAGGGAGGCGAGCAGTACTTC. Translation gives CATSTQGGEQYF.

The gene calls are TRBV6-1 and TRBJ2-1, with a tentative D call TRBD2 (6 bases). In germline, CDR1 is MNHNS, CDR2 SASEGT. There are 15 residues in the CDR3. Trimming shortened V by 2 bases and J by 4 bases, and 12 bases separated the two germline ends. CDR3 residues: CASSERDWSYNEQFF. The DNA of the CDR3 is TGTGCCAGCAGTGAACGGGACTGGAGTTACAATGAGCAGTTCTTC.

The V call is TRBV29-1, the J call TRBJ1-1; D is ambiguous. This CDR3 region has 11 residues. Germline V gene sequence: CDR1 SQVTM, CDR2 ANQGSEA. V lost 4 bases, J lost 0 bases, and 3 bases lay in between. This CDR3 is CSVVLNTEAFF. The CDR3 nucleotides read TGCAGCGTTGTCCTGAACACTGAAGCTTTCTTT. Full variable domain (outside the CDR3, taken from reference TRBV29-1 and TRBJ1-1): SAVISQKPSRDICQRGTSLTIQCQVDSQVTMMFWYRQQPGQSLTLIATANQGSEATYESGFVIDKFPISRPNLTFSTLTVSNMSPEDSSIYLCSVVLNTEAFFGQGTRLTVV.

The V call is TRBV4-2, the J call TRBJ2-1; D possibly corresponds to TRBD1 (6 bases). Germline CDR1 and CDR2: LGHNA and YNFKEQ. The CDR3 has 15 residues. Trimming took off 6 bases at V and 0 bases at J, with 12 bases between the two ends. Here the CDR3 DNA reads TGTGCCAGCAGGCTGACAGGAAGCTCCTACAATGAGCAGTTCTTC. Encoded protein: CASRLTGSSYNEQFF.

This clonotype was counted at least ten times. The V gene is TRBV7-9, the J gene TRBJ2-3; D is uncertain. V was pared by 4 bases and J by 0 bases, with 8 bases between. The CDR3 length is 14 residues. Looked up from germline, CDR1 is SEHNR and CDR2 is FQNEAQ (reference sequence). The CDR3 coding sequence is TGTGCCAGCAGCTATGTCTCTAGCACAGATACGCAGTATTTT. Its translation is CASSYVSSTDTQYF.

The rearrangement joins TRBV11-2 to TRBJ2-4; perhaps TRBD1 as D (6 bases). Germline CDR1 is SGHAT and CDR2 is FQNNGV. CDR3 length: 15 residues. With 4 bases removed from V and 2 bases from J, the gap between germline ends came to 12 bases. The CDR3 reads CASSSLTGTKNIQYF. The DNA of the CDR3 is TGTGCCAGCAGCTCCCTTACAGGGACCAAAAACATTCAGTACTTC.

V is TRBV9 and J is TRBJ2-5, with TRBD1 identical over 11 bases. The CDR3 extends over 15 amino acids. With 3 bases clipped from V and 4 bases from J, the junction kept 5 bases outside the gene matches. Per germline, CDR1 SGDLS and CDR2 YYNGEE. The chain's CDR3 is CASSDTGTGGETQYF. For the CDR3, the DNA is TGTGCCAGCAGCGATACCGGGACAGGGGGAGAGACCCAGTACTTC.

This chain links TRBV4-3 with TRBJ2-3; D possibly corresponds to TRBD1 (5 bases). Trimming pared 0 bases from V and 0 bases from J, leaving 13 bases between. The CDR3 totals 17 residues. From germline, CDR1 is LGHNA and CDR2 YSLEER. CDR3 loop: CASSQEEGADSTDTQYF. The CDR3 coding sequence is TGCGCCAGCAGCCAAGAGGAAGGGGCTGATAGCACAGATACGCAGTATTTT.

V and J are TRBV29-1 and TRBJ2-1, with 10 bases matching TRBD1. The germline V gene has CDR1 SQVTM and CDR2 ANQGSEA. Trimming removed 4 bases from V and 6 bases from J; junction bases left unmatched: 6. The CDR3 loop spans 14 amino acids. CDR3 sequence: CSVAPGTGVNEQFF. CDR3 in DNA: TGCAGCGTTGCCCCCGGGACAGGGGTCAATGAGCAGTTCTTC.

The rearrangement links TRBV27 to TRBJ2-1; weak D call: TRBD1 (6 bases). The germline V gene encodes CDR1 MNHEY and CDR2 SMNVEV (reference sequence). The V gene lost 5 bases and the J gene lost 3 bases, with 11 bases spanning the gap. CDR3 length: 14 residues. In nucleotides, the CDR3 is TGTGCCAGCAGTACCCCGACAGGCTACAATGAGCAGTTCTTC. Its protein product is CASSTPTGYNEQFF.

This clonotype turned up a few times. The CDR3 sequence is CASSLMTSGGVSSSYNEQFF. In nucleotides, the CDR3 is TGTGCCAGCAGTCTTATGACTAGCGGGGGCGTCTCGAGCTCCTACAATGAGCAGTTCTTC. The chain is built from TRBV6-2 or TRBV6-3 and TRBJ2-1, with 12 positions matching TRBD2. The CDR3 has 20 residues. V shed 5 bases, J shed 0 bases, and the junction held 14 bases outside the gene matches. Germline V gene sequence: CDR1 MNHEY, CDR2 SVGEGT.

This chain links TRBV12-3 or TRBV12-4 with TRBJ2-2; possibly TRBD1 for D (5 bases). There are 15 residues in the CDR3. Trimming removed 2 bases from V and 0 bases from J, with 7 bases in between. CDR3 residues: CASSLWTPNTGELFF. The CDR3 DNA reads TGTGCCAGCAGTTTATGGACACCGAACACCGGGGAGCTGTTTTTT.

The rearrangement links TRBV11-2 to TRBJ1-2, with 11 bases fitting TRBD1. V lost 5 bases, J lost 5 bases, and 7 bases stayed unmatched. CDR1 is SGHAT and CDR2 is FQNNGV in the germline V gene. This CDR3 comprises 15 residues. The CDR3 coding sequence is TGTGCCAGCAGCATACGGACAGGGGGCGTATATGGCTACACCTTC. Residues: CASSIRTGGVYGYTF.

The chain links TRBV11-1 to TRBJ2-5, with D hard to call. The ends were cut back, 3 bases at V and 4 bases at J, with 12 bases in the middle. The CDR3 sequence is 14 residues long. In germline, CDR1 is SGHAT, CDR2 FQDESV (reference sequence). CDR3 in amino acids: CASSLRYPGETQYF. CDR3 bases: TGTGCCAGCAGCTTGAGGTACCCTGGAGAGACCCAGTACTTC.